A single sample gave rise to the 26 T cell receptor beta chains below, sequenced in a study of OX40 agonist ivuxolimab in advanced cancers. The assay was immunoSEQ multiplex PCR, and TCRdb's table has in-frame clones only and misses some. This table holds 120,000 or so clones, 80% to 95% found once. The material sequenced was CD4+ or CD8+ T cells sorted from blood, taken in a trial of the OX40 agonist ivuxolimab. These receptor sequences come from an adult with an advanced solid tumor such as melanoma, head and neck, liver or kidney cancer.

The chain uses TRBV11-3 and TRBJ2-1; 8 bases are a match to TRBD2. Trimming took 4 bases from V and 7 from J; bases not matched to a gene: 9. Per the germline V gene, CDR1 is SGHNT and CDR2 is YENEEA. The CDR3 spans 15 residues. CDR3 DNA sequence: TGTGCCAGCAGCTACTCCGGGACTAGGGGGAATGAGCAGTTCTTC. Its protein is CASSYSGTRGNEQFF. Looking up the rest from reference TRBV11-3 and TRBJ2-1 gives the full variable domain: EAGVVQSPRYKIIEKKQPVAFWCNPISGHNTLYWYLQNLGQGPELLIRYENEEAVDDSQLPKDRFSAERLKGVDSTLKIQPAELGDSAVYLCASSYSGTRGNEQFFGPGTRLTVL.

The chain carries TRBV5-4 and TRBJ2-3, with D hard to call. V was pared by 0 bases and J by 2 bases, with 13 bases between. The germline CDR1 and CDR2 sequences are SGHNT and YYREEE (reference sequence). This CDR3 region has 16 residues. CDR3 DNA sequence: TGTGCCAGCAGCTTGGGACCAGCGTACATCACAGATACGCAGTATTTT. Translation: CASSLGPAYITDTQYF.

This clone occurred once. V and J are TRBV9 and TRBJ2-5; maybe TRBD1 (5 bases). Germline lookup yields CDR1 SGDLS and CDR2 YYNGEE. V dropped 0 bases and J dropped 1 base, with 13 bases sitting between them. This CDR3 is built from 16 residues. CDR3 sequence: CASSVGRGWRQETQYF. In DNA form, the CDR3 reads TGTGCCAGCAGCGTAGGTAGGGGTTGGCGCCAAGAGACCCAGTACTTC. The variable domain in full, completed from reference TRBV9 and TRBJ2-5, reads DSGVTQTPKHLITATGQRVTLRCSPRSGDLSVYWYQQSLDQGLQFLIQYYNGEERAKGNILERFSAQQFPDLHSELNLSSLELGDSALYFCASSVGRGWRQETQYFGPGTRLLVL.

The J gene is TRBJ1-3, the V gene TRBV28; D may be TRBD1 (5 bases). In germline, CDR1 is MDHEN, CDR2 SYDVKM. The length of the CDR3 is 15 residues. Deletions cut 6 bases from V and 4 bases from J, with 16 bases between. This chain's CDR3 is CASRPDWGVGNTIYF. For the CDR3, the DNA is TGTGCCAGCAGGCCCGATTGGGGGGTCGGAAACACCATATATTTT.

The chain joins TRBV5-6 to TRBJ2-3; 7 bases are a match to TRBD1. This CDR3 spans 14 amino acids. Germline trimming cut 2 bases from V and 2 bases from J; bases unmatched to any gene: 2. Per germline, CDR1 SGHDT and CDR2 YYEEEE. CDR3 nucleotide sequence: TGTGCCAGCAGCTTCGGGACAGCCACAGATACGCAGTATTTT. It specifies CASSFGTATDTQYF.

CDR3 sequence reads: CASSPETGGLTEAFF. CDR3 nucleotide sequence: TGTGCCAGCAGCCCTGAGACAGGGGGCCTGACTGAAGCTTTCTTT. The chain combines TRBV11-2 with TRBJ1-1, with 10 bases identical to TRBD1. Germline V gene lookup returns CDR1 SGHAT and CDR2 FQNNGV. This CDR3 comprises 15 residues. Germline trimming cut 5 bases from V and 5 bases from J; bases unmatched to any gene: 8.

This chain uses TRBV7-2 with TRBJ2-7; D might be TRBD1 (5 bases). This CDR3 has 17 amino acids. Germline V gives CDR1 SGHTA, CDR2 FQGNSA. V shed 1 base and J shed 0 bases, with 16 bases lying between them. The CDR3 bases are TGTGCCAGCAGCTTAGTGGCAGGGTATAACCCCTCCTACGAGCAGTACTTC. This encodes CASSLVAGYNPSYEQYF.

This chain uses TRBV28 with TRBJ1-1; 7 nucleotides align to TRBD1. In germline, CDR1 is MDHEN, CDR2 SYDVKM. The CDR3 has 15 amino acids. V dropped 6 bases and J dropped 1; count of bases not matched to a gene: 8. The CDR3 region is CASRTGSRRNTEAFF. The CDR3 DNA reads TGTGCCAGCAGGACAGGGTCGCGGCGGAACACTGAAGCTTTCTTT. Full variable domain (remainder filled in from reference TRBV28 and TRBJ1-1): DVKVTQSSRYLVKRTGEKVFLECVQDMDHENMFWYRQDPGLGLRLIYFSYDVKMKEKGDIPEGYSVSREKKERFSLILESASTNQTSMYLCASRTGSRRNTEAFFGQGTRLTVV.

The chain combines TRBV4-2 with TRBJ2-7; 7 bases line up with TRBD1. The CDR3 sequence is 13 residues long. Germline lookup yields CDR1 LGHNA and CDR2 YNFKEQ. The J segment lost 2 bases and the V segment lost 5 bases, leaving 3 bases of the junction unmatched. The CDR3 is CASSYRGTYEQYF. CDR3 in DNA: TGTGCCAGCAGCTACAGGGGAACCTACGAGCAGTACTTC.

This clone appeared once. The CDR3 DNA follows: TGTGCCAGCAGCCCCGGGACAGGGAACACCGGGGAGCTGTTTTTT. The encoded protein is CASSPGTGNTGELFF. The V gene is TRBV11-3, the J gene TRBJ2-2; 8 bases align to TRBD1. Per germline, CDR1 SGHNT and CDR2 YENEEA. The CDR3 consists of 15 residues. V was clipped by 5 bases and J by 1 base; unmatched bases: 3.

This rearrangement joins TRBV28 to TRBJ2-1; D is ambiguous. The ends were cut back, 2 bases at V and 4 bases at J, with 3 bases in the middle. The CDR3 is 12 amino acids. Germline CDR1 reads MDHEN; CDR2 reads SYDVKM. CDR3: CASSLNYNEQFF. CDR3 nucleotides: TGTGCCAGCAGTTTAAATTACAATGAGCAGTTCTTC.

This chain uses TRBV9 with TRBJ1-5, with TRBD1 identical over 7 bases. From germline, CDR1 is SGDLS and CDR2 YYNGEE. This CDR3 has 15 amino acids. The J segment lost 3 bases and the V segment lost 4 bases, leaving 7 bases of the junction unmatched. The CDR3 DNA follows: TGTGCCAGCAGCCCTTGGGACAGCATCAATCAGCCCCAGCATTTT. Translation gives CASSPWDSINQPQHF.

This chain links TRBV18 with TRBJ1-1; D might be TRBD1 (5 bases). V was pared by 2 bases and J by 2 bases, with 6 bases between. In germline, CDR1 is KGHSH, CDR2 LQKENI. This CDR3 contains 13 residues. CDR3 coding DNA: TGTGCCAGCTCACCAGGGGCTAACACTGAAGCTTTCTTT. Amino acid sequence: CASSPGANTEAFF.

The rearrangement uses TRBV19 and TRBJ1-4; TRBD1 agrees at 8 bases. Germline V gene data show CDR1 as LNHDA and CDR2 as SQIVND (reference sequence). This CDR3 is 15 amino acids long. Trimming cost V 9 bases and J 5 bases; bases outside gene matches: 11. The CDR3 DNA reads TGTGCCAGCCGACAGGGGATGGGCCAAAATGAAAAACTGTTTTTT. Protein product: CASRQGMGQNEKLFF. The entire variable domain, with the rest obtained from reference TRBV19 and TRBJ1-4, is as follows: DGGITQSPKYLFRKEGQNVTLSCEQNLNHDAMYWYRQDPGQGLRLIYYSQIVNDFQKGDIAEGYSVSREKKESFPLTVTSAQKNPTAFYLCASRQGMGQNEKLFFGSGTQLSVL.

The gene calls are TRBV2 and TRBJ2-3; no reliable D call. CDR3 length equals 14 residues. Trimming took off 1 base at V and 6 bases at J, with 11 bases between the two ends. Germline V CDR1 and CDR2: SNHLY, FYNNEI. CDR3 sequence (DNA): TGTGCCAGCAGTGAAGGGACCCTGCTGGATACGCAGTATTTT. This sequence encodes CASSEGTLLDTQYF.

This clone was counted a single time. The genes are TRBV7-3 and TRBJ2-1; D uncertain. This CDR3 contains 15 residues. V dropped 3 bases and J dropped 0 bases, with 9 bases sitting between them. Germline V lookup: CDR1 SGHTA, CDR2 FQGTGA. The CDR3, as DNA: TGTGCCAGCAGCTTGGCCGCGAGCTCCTACAATGAGCAGTTCTTC. Amino acid sequence: CASSLAASSYNEQFF.

V usage is TRBV2 and J usage is TRBJ1-5; 7 bases map to TRBD1. Per the germline V gene, CDR1 is SNHLY and CDR2 is FYNNEI. V gave up 7 bases and J gave up 7 bases; unmatched junction bases: 16. CDR3 size: 16 residues. The CDR3 protein is CASTPERQTGLQPQHF. The CDR3 region has the DNA TGTGCCAGCACGCCCGAAAGGCAGACAGGGTTGCAGCCCCAGCATTTT.

This clone was found once. The chain employs TRBV27 and TRBJ2-2; 7 nucleotides line up with TRBD2. There are 16 residues in the CDR3. In germline, CDR1 is MNHEY, CDR2 SMNVEV (reference sequence). V lost 5 bases and J lost 1; bases outside the gene matches: 7. DNA of the CDR3: TGTGCCAGCAGTACCTGGGACTATTTGAACACCGGGGAGCTGTTTTTT. Amino acid sequence: CASSTWDYLNTGELFF.

This clone was counted once. J is TRBJ2-3 and V is TRBV4-3; 11 bases match TRBD2. Germline-derived CDR1 and CDR2 are LGHNA and YSLEER. Trimming removed 4 bases from V and 0 bases from J; junction bases left unmatched: 3. The CDR3 runs to 16 residues. The CDR3 reads CASSRGLAESTDTQYF. In DNA form, the CDR3 reads TGCGCCAGCAGCCGGGGACTAGCGGAAAGCACAGATACGCAGTATTTT.

This sequence joins TRBV12-2 and TRBJ1-1. TRBV12-2 is a recognized pseudogene. The CDR3 is made up of 16 amino acids. The CDR3 DNA reads TGTGCAAGTCGCTTAGTTTCGGGCCCCAAGGACACTGAAGCTTTCTTT. Its protein is CASRLVSGPKDTEAFF.

The rearrangement links TRBV7-3 to TRBJ2-3; either TRBD1 or TRBD2 may fit D (6 bases each). This CDR3 region has 16 residues. V was clipped by 5 bases and J by 5 bases, with 20 bases between them. Germline V gene lookup returns CDR1 SGHTA and CDR2 FQGTGA. The CDR3 region has the DNA TGTGCCAGCAGCGAAACTAGCTCTGTCAGGGGAGATACGCAGTATTTT. Amino acids: CASSETSSVRGDTQYF.

V usage is TRBV7-9 and J usage is TRBJ2-5, with D unclear. V shed 0 bases and J shed 1 base, with 9 bases lying between them. CDR1 SEHNR and CDR2 FQNEAQ come from the germline V gene (reference sequence). The CDR3 has 15 amino acids. In DNA form, the CDR3 reads TGTGCCAGCAGCTTAGCGAGCAGCCCCCAAGAGACCCAGTACTTC. Translated, it gives CASSLASSPQETQYF.

J is TRBJ2-2 and V is TRBV19; D not certain. Germline V gives CDR1 LNHDA, CDR2 SQIVND (reference sequence). Trimming took off 7 bases at V and 4 bases at J, with 13 bases between the two ends. This CDR3 is built from 14 residues. The DNA for the CDR3 is TGTGCCAGTAACATCGGGTCTGGCACCGGGGAGCTGTTTTTT. It specifies CASNIGSGTGELFF.

Concerning this clone: Distinct nucleotide sequences in the sample also encode this CDR3. The chain couples TRBV5-1 to TRBJ1-1; D remains unclear. Germline CDR1 and CDR2: SGHRS and YFSETQ. The CDR3 length is 14 residues. V dropped 0 bases and J dropped 0 bases, with 6 bases sitting between them. The DNA of the CDR3 is TGCGCCAGCAGCTTGGCGGGGATGAACACTGAAGCTTTCTTT. Amino acids: CASSLAGMNTEAFF.

This chain joins TRBV4-1 and TRBJ2-7; a possible D gene is TRBD2 (5 bases). Germline assignment: CDR1 MGHRA and CDR2 YSYEKL. V dropped 3 bases and J dropped 6 bases, with 15 bases sitting between them. The CDR3 is 14 amino acids. The CDR3 spells CASSHPGNRFEQYF. CDR3 DNA sequence: TGCGCCAGCAGCCACCCCGGGAATCGGTTCGAGCAGTACTTC.

J is TRBJ2-5 and V is TRBV7-3, with D perhaps TRBD1 or TRBD2 (5 bases each). V lost 3 bases and J lost 4, with 9 bases in between. The V gene's germline CDR1 is SGHTA and CDR2 FQGTGA. The CDR3 has 13 residues. The CDR3 here is CASSLGRGETQYF. For the CDR3, the DNA is TGTGCCAGCAGCTTGGGACGGGGAGAGACCCAGTACTTC.